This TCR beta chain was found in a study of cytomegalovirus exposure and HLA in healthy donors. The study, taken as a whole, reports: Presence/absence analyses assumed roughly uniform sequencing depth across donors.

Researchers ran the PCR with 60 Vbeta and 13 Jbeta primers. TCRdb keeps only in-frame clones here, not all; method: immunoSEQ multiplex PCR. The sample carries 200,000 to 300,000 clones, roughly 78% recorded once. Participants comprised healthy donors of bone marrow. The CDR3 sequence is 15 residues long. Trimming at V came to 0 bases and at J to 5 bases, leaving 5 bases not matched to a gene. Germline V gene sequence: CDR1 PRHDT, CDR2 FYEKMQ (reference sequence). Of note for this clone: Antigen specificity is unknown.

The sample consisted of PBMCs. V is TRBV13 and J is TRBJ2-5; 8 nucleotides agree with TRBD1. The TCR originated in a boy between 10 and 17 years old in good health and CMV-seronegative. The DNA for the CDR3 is TGTGCCAGCAGCTTAGGCAGGGGGCGCTGGGAGACCCAGTACTTC. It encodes CASSLGRGRWETQYF.